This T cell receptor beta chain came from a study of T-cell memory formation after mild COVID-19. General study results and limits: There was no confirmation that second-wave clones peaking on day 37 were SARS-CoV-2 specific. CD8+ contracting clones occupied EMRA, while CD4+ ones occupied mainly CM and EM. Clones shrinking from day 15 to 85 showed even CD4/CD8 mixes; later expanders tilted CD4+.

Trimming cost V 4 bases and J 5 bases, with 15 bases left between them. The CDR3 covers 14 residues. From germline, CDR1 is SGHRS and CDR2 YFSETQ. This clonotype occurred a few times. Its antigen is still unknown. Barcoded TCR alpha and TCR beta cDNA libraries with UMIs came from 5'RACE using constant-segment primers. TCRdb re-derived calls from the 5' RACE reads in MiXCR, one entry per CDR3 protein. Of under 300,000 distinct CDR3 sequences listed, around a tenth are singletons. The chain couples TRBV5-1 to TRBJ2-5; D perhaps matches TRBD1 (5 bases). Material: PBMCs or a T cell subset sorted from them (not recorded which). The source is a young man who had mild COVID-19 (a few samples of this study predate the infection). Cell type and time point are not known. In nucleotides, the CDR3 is TGCGCCAGCAGCCCCGACAGAGCCTCGGAGACCCAGTACTTC. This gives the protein CASSPDRASETQYF.